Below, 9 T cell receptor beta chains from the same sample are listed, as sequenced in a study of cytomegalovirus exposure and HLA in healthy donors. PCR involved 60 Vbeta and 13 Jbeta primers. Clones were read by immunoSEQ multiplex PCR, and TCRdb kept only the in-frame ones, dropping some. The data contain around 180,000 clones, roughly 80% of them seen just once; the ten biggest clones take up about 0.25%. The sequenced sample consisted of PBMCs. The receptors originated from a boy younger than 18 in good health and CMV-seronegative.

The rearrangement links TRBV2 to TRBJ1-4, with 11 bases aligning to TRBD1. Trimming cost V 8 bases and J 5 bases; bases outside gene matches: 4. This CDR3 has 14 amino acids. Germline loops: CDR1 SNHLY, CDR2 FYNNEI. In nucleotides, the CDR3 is TGTGCCAGCGGGGGGACAGGGGGAAATGAAAAACTGTTTTTT. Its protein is CASGGTGGNEKLFF.

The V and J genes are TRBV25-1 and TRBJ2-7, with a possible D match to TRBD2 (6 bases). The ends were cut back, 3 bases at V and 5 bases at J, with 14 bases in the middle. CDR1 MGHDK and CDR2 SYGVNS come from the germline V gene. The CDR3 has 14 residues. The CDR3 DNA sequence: TGTGCCAGCAGTGACCTCTTCGGAGGGAACGAGCAGTACTTC. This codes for CASSDLFGGNEQYF.

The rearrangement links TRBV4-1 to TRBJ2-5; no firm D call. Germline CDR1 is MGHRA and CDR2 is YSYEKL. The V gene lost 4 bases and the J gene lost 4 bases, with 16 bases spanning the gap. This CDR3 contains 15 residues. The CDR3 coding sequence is TGCGCCAGCAGCCCCTCCCCAGGTATCAGAGAGACCCAGTACTTC. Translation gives CASSPSPGIRETQYF.

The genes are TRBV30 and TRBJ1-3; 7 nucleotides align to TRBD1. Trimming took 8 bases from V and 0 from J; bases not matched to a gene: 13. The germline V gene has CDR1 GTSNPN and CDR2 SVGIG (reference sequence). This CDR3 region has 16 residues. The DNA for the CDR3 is TGTGCCCGTGAAGAGGGACAGATGAGCTCTGGAAACACCATATATTTT. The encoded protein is CAREEGQMSSGNTIYF.

The chain's CDR3 is CASSLAPGEGQPQHF. DNA of the CDR3: TGTGCCAGCAGCTTAGCGCCAGGCGAAGGTCAGCCCCAGCATTTT. This sequence joins TRBV7-2 and TRBJ1-5; D unresolved. From germline, CDR1 is SGHTA and CDR2 FQGNSA. V was pared by 0 bases and J by 6 bases, with 12 bases between. The CDR3 is 15 residues long.

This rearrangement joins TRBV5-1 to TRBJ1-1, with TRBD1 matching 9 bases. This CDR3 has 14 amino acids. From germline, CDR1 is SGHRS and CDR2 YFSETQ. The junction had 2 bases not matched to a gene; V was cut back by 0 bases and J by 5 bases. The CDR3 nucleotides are TGCGCCAGCAGCTTGGAACAGGGGGCTACTGAAGCTTTCTTT. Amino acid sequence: CASSLEQGATEAFF.

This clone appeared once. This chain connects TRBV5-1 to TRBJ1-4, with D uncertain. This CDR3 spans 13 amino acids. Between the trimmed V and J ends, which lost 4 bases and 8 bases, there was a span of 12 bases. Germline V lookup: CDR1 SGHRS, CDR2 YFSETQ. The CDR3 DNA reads TGCGCCAGCAGCCTAAGAAACCACGAAAAACTGTTTTTT. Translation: CASSLRNHEKLFF.

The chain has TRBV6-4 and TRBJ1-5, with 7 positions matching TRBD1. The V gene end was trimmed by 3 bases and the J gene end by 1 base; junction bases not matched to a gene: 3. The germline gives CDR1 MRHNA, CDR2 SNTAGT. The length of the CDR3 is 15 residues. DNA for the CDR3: TGTGCCAGCAGTGAGGCAGGGGGGAGCAATCAGCCCCAGCATTTT. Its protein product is CASSEAGGSNQPQHF.

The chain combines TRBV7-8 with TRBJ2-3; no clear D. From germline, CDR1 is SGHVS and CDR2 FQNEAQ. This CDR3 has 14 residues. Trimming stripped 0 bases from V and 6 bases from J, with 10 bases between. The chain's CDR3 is CASSLARRSDTQYF. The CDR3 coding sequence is TGTGCCAGCAGCTTAGCGCGAAGAAGTGATACGCAGTATTTT.